This TCR beta chain was sequenced for a study of control samples from healthy donors and cancer patients. There are 18 residues in the CDR3. The germline V and J ends were trimmed by 0 bases and 0 bases, with 17 bases remaining between them. Germline-derived CDR1 and CDR2 are MGHRA and YSYEKL. Some clones are missing from TCRdb's copy, which holds only in-frame ones; the method was immunoSEQ multiplex PCR. The sample lists over 150,000 clones, approximately 94% occurring once. The genes are TRBV4-1 and TRBJ1-1; weak D call: TRBD1 (5 bases). Material: PBMCs. This sequence was found in a man aged 55 to 70 with colorectal cancer. The CDR3 is CASSQDLGLWGLNTEAFF. The CDR3 nucleotides are TGCGCCAGCAGCCAAGATTTGGGGTTGTGGGGCTTGAACACTGAAGCTTTCTTT.